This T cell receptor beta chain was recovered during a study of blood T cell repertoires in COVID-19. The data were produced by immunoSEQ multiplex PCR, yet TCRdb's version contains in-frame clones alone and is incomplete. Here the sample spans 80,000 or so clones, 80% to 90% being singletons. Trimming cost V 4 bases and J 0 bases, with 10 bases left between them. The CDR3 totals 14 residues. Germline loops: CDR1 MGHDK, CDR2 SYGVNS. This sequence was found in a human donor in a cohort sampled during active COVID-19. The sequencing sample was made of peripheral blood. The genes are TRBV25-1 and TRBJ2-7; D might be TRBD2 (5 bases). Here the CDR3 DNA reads TGTGCCAGCAGTGGTGGGGAGAGCTCCTACGAGCAGTACTTC. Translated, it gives CASSGGESSYEQYF.